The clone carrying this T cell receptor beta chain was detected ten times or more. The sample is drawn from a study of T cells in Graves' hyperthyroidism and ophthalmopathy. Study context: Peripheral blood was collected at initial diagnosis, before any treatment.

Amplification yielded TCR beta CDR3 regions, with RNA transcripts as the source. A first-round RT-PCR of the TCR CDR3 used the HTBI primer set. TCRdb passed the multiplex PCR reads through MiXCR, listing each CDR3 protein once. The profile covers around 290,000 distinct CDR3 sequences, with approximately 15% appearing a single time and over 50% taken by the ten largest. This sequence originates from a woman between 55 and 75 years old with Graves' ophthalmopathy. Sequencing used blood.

Written as DNA, the CDR3 is TGTGCCAGCAGTTACGCGGGGGGGAATCAGCCCCAGCATTTT. It specifies CASSYAGGNQPQHF. The V and J genes are TRBV6-1 and TRBJ1-5, with D tentatively TRBD1 (5 bases). Trimming pared 5 bases from V and 4 bases from J, leaving 12 bases between. Per germline, CDR1 MNHNS and CDR2 SASEGT. CDR3 length: 14 amino acids.